This T cell receptor beta chain was recorded in a study of cytomegalovirus exposure and HLA in healthy donors. The wider study: Within the Caucasian-associated ancestry cluster were roughly 82% of the approximately 400 genotyped donors.

Regarding the study as a whole: Data from an earlier analysis indicated that most TCR beta V segments were productive either about 90% or about 30% of the time. Researchers reported that a few CMV-associated chains were confirmed in vitro as CMV antigen-specific.

Use of 60 Vbeta and 13 Jbeta primers characterized the PCR. Per the original methods: Later, an analysis found tens of millions of unique TCR beta chains, and about 10 million of these were shared. Clones were sequenced by immunoSEQ multiplex PCR, and TCRdb holds only the in-frame ones, with some missing. The V and J calls and clone size are taken from that table; D and trimming were inferred from the DNA. The sample contains over 75,000 clones, more than 75% of which appear only once. This clone occurred once. Antigen unknown. Trimming at V came to 0 bases and at J to 5 bases, leaving 4 bases not matched to a gene. CDR1 and CDR2 (germline): SGDLS, YYNGEE. This CDR3 has 14 residues.

The chain carries TRBV9 and TRBJ2-5; 7 positions agree with TRBD2. The TCR sequence derives from a man younger than 40 in good health and CMV-seropositive. The sequenced sample consisted of PBMCs. The CDR3 DNA reads TGTGCCAGCAGCGTAGGGGTGGGAGGGGAGACCCAGTACTTC. Its translation: CASSVGVGGETQYF.